This paragraph reports one TCR beta chain. Its antigen is still unknown. The data were taken from a study of graft-versus-host responses after intestinal transplantation. About the study: Every transplant recipient was induced with anti-thymocyte globulin, then maintained on tacrolimus and steroids for two to three years.

Trimming removed 5 bases at V and 4 bases at J, with 18 bases between. Germline loops: CDR1 SGHRS, CDR2 YFSETQ. The CDR3 loop spans 15 amino acids. Using immunoSEQ multiplex PCR, the repertoire was profiled, and TCRdb retains in-frame clones only, with some absent. Of tens of thousands of clones in the sample, over 90% are singletons; the top ten hold around 0.19%. General observations from the study: Recipient marrow held GvH clones, some first seen in ileum or blood. Individuals who had graft-donor T cell macrochimerism had allografts that showed high graft-versus-host to host-versus-graft clonal ratios.

This material consisted of unstimulated CD4+ T cells sorted from spleen or lymph node cells, taken before transplant. The receptor was derived from a human donor who was the organ donor for an intestinal transplant. The chain links TRBV5-1 to TRBJ1-2; tentatively, D is TRBD1 (6 bases). The CDR3 coding sequence is TGCGCCAGCAGAATTGGAGGACAGACCGTCTATGGCTACACCTTC. This codes for CASRIGGQTVYGYTF.